This T cell receptor beta chain was observed in a study of tumor and adjacent non-tumor tissue in lung cancer. General observations from the study: Shorter survival was associated with higher TCR diversity in tumors.

Three rounds of nested PCR, following a modified ARM-PCR protocol, produced the TCRbeta library. TCRdb analysed the multiplex PCR reads with MiXCR anew, one entry per CDR3 protein. Seen here are around 70,000 distinct CDR3 sequences, 60% observed once, and the top ten hold roughly 21%. No cell sorting was done before RNA was extracted from the tissue. The CDR3 contains 15 residues. Germline loops: CDR1 SGHRS, CDR2 YFSETQ. With respect to this clonotype: The antigen is not known. The junction and the germline gene differ at one end; a read error may be behind it.

This receptor was identified in a man aged 50 or older with non-small cell lung cancer. The chain employs TRBV5-1 and TRBJ2-7; maybe TRBD1 (5 bases). The sequenced sample consisted of lung tumor tissue. The CDR3 coding sequence is TGCGCCAGCGGCTTGGCCGTGGGGCTATCGGGCGAGCAGTACTTC. Its translation is CASGLAVGLSGEQYF.